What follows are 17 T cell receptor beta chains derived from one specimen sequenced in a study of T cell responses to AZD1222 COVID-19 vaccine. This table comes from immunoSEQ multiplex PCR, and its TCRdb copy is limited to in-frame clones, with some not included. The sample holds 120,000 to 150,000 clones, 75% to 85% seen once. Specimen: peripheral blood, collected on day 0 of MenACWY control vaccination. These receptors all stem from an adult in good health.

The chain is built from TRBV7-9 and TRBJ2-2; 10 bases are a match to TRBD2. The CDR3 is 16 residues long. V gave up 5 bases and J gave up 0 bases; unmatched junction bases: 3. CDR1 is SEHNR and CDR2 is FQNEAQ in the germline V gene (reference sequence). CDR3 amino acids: CASSLGLASNTGELFF. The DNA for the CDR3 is TGTGCCAGCAGCCTGGGACTAGCGTCGAACACCGGGGAGCTGTTTTTT.

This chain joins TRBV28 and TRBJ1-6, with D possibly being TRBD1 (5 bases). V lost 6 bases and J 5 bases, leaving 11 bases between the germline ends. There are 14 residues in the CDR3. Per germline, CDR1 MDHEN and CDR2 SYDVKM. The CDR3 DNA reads TGTGCCAGCAGCAGGGAGGGCGATAATTCACCCCTCCACTTT. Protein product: CASSREGDNSPLHF.

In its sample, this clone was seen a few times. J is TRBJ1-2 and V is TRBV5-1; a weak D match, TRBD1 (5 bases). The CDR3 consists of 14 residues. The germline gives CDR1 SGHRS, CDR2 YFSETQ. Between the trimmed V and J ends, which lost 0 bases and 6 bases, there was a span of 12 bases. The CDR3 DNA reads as TGCGCCAGCAGCTTGGGGCAGGGCCAAGATGGCTACACCTTC. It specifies CASSLGQGQDGYTF.

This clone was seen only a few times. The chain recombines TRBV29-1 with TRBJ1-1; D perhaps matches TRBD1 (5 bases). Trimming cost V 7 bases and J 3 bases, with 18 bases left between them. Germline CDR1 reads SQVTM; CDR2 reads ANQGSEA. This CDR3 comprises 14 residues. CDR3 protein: CSAPLGPRYTEAFF. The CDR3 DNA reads TGCAGCGCGCCTCTGGGGCCTCGGTACACTGAAGCTTTCTTT.

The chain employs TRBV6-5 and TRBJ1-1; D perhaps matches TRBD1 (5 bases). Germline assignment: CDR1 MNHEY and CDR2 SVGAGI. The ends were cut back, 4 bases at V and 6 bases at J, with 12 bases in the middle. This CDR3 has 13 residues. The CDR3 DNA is TGTGCCAGCAGTTTACAGGTTACGGCTGAAGCTTTCTTT. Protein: CASSLQVTAEAFF.

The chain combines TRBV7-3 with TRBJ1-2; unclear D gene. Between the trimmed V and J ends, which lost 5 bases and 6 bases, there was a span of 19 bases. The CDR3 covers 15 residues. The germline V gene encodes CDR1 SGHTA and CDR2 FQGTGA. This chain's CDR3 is CASSPTSAGSNGYTF. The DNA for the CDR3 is TGTGCCAGCAGCCCAACTAGTGCGGGGAGCAATGGCTACACCTTC.

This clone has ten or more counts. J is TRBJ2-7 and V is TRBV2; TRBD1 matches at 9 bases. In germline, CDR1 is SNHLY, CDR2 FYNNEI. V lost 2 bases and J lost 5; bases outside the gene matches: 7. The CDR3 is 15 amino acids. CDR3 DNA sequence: TGTGCCAGCAGTGAAAGCTGGGGACAGGGAAACGAGCAGTACGTC. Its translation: CASSESWGQGNEQYV.

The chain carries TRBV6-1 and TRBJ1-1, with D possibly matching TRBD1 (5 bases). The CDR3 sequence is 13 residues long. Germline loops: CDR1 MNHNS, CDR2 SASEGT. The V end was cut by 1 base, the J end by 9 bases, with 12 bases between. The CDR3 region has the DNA TGTGCCAGCAGTGAAGGAGCAGGGCTGCAAGCTTTCTTT. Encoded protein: CASSEGAGLQAFF.

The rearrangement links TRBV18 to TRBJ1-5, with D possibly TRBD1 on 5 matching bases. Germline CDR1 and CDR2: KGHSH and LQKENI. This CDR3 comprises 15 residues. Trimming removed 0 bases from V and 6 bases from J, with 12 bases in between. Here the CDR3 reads CASSPPGRGGQPQHF. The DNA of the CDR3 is TGTGCCAGCTCACCACCGGGGAGGGGTGGTCAGCCCCAGCATTTT.

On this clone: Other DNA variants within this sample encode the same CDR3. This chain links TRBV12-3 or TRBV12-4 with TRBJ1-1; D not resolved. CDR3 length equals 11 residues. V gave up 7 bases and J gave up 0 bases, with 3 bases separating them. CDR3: CASTLNTEAFF. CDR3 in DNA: TGTGCCAGCACCCTGAACACTGAAGCTTTCTTT.

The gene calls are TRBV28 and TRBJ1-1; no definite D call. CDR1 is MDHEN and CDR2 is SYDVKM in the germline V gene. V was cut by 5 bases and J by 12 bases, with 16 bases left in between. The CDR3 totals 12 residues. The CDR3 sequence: CASSPNSPLSFF. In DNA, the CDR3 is TGTGCCAGCAGTCCTAACAGCCCCTTGTCTTTCTTT. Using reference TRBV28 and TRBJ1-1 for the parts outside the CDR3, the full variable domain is DVKVTQSSRYLVKRTGEKVFLECVQDMDHENMFWYRQDPGLGLRLIYFSYDVKMKEKGDIPEGYSVSREKKERFSLILESASTNQTSMYLCASSPNSPLSFFGQGTRLTVV.

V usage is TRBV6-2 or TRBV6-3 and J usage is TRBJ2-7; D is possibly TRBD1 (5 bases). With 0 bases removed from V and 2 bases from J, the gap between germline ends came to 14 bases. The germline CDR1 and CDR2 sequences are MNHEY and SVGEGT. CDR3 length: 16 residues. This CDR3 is CASSYSLRTFAYEQYF. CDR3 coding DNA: TGTGCCAGCAGTTACTCATTGAGGACATTTGCCTACGAGCAGTACTTC.

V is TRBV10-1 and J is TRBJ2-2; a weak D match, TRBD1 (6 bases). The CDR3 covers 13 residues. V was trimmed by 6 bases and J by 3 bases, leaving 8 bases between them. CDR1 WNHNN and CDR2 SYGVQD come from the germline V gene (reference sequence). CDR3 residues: CASRDRDTGELFF. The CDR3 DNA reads TGCGCCAGCAGGGACAGAGACACCGGGGAGCTGTTTTTT.

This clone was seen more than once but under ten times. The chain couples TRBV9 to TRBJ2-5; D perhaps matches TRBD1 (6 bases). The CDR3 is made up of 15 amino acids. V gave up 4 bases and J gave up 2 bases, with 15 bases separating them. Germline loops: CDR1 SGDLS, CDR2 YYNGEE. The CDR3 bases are TGTGCCAGCAGCTTAACAGGGAACTCACAAGAGACCCAGTACTTC. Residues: CASSLTGNSQETQYF.

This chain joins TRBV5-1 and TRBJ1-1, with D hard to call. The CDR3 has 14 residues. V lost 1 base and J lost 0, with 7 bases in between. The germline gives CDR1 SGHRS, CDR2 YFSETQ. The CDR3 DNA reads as TGCGCCAGCAGCTTGACAGCCATGAACACTGAAGCTTTCTTT. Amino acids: CASSLTAMNTEAFF.

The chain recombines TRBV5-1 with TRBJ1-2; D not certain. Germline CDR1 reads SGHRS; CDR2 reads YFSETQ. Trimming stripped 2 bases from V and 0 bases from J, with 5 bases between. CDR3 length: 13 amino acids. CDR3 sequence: CASSLSPNYGYTF. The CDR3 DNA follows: TGCGCCAGCAGCTTATCCCCTAACTATGGCTACACCTTC.

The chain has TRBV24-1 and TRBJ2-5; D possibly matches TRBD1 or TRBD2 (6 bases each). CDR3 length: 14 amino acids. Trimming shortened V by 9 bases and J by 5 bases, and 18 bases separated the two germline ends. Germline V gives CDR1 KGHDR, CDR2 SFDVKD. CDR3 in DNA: TGTGCCACCCTCGGGGGCCGATTATATGAGACCCAGTACTTC. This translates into CATLGGRLYETQYF.